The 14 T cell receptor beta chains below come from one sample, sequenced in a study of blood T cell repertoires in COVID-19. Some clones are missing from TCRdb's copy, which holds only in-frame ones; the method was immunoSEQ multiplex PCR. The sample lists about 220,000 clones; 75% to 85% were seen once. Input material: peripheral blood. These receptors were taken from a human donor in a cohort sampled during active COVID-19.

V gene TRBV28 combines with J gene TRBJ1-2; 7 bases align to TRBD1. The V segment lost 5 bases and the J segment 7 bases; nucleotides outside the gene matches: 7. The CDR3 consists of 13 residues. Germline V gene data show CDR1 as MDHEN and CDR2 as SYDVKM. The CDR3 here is CASSPGTAGGYTF. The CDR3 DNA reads TGTGCCAGCAGTCCCGGGACAGCGGGTGGCTACACCTTC.

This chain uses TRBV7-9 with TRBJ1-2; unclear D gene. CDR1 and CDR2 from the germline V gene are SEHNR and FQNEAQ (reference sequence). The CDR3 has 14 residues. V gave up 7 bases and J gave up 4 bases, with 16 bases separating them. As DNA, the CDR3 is TGTGCCAGCAACCCGGAGGGAGGTGGCTATGGCTACACCTTC. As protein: CASNPEGGGYGYTF.

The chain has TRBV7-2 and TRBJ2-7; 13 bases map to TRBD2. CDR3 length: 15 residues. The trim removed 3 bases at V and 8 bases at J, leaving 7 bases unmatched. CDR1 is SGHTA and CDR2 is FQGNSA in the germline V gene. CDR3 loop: CASSFTGTSGAQQYF. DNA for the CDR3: TGTGCCAGCAGCTTCACCGGGACTAGCGGGGCCCAGCAGTACTTC.

The CDR3 DNA follows: TGTGCCAGCAGCTTAGACCGAGGTAGAAACAATGAGCAGTTCTTC. This encodes CASSLDRGRNNEQFF. The chain combines TRBV7-2 with TRBJ2-1; D is ambiguous. The CDR3 is made up of 15 amino acids. CDR1 is SGHTA, CDR2 FQGNSA, per germline. The V end was cut by 1 base, the J end by 5 bases, with 12 bases between.

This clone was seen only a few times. The DNA of the CDR3 is TGTGCCAGCAGTTCCCGTGAAAAACTGTTTTTT. Protein product: CASSSREKLFF. This chain links TRBV28 with TRBJ1-4; D unresolved. Trimming removed 4 bases from V and 7 bases from J, with 4 bases in between. Germline lookup yields CDR1 MDHEN and CDR2 SYDVKM. The CDR3 contains 11 residues.

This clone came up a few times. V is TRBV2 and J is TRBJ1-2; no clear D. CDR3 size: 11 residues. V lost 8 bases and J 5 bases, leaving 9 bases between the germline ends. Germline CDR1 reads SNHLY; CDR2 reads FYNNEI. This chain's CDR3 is CASGPVYGYTF. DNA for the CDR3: TGTGCCAGCGGCCCCGTATATGGCTACACCTTC. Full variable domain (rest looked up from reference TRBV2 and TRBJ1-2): EPEVTQTPSHQVTQMGQEVILRCVPISNHLYFYWYRQILGQKVEFLVSFYNNEISEKSEIFDDQFSVERPDGSNFTLKIRSTKLEDSAMYFCASGPVYGYTFGSGTRLTVV.

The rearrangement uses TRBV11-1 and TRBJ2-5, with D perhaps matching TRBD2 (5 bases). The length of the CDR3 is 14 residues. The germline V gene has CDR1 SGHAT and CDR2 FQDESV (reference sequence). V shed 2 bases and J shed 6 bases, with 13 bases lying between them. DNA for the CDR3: TGTGCCAGCAGCTTATTGGCCACTAGGAAGACCCAGTACTTC. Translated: CASSLLATRKTQYF.

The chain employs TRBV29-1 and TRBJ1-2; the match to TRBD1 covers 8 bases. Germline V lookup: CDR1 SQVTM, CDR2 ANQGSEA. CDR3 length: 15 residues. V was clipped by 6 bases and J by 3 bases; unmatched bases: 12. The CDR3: CSVAGQGIEDYGYTF. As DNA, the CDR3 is TGCAGCGTGGCAGGACAGGGAATCGAGGACTATGGCTACACCTTC.

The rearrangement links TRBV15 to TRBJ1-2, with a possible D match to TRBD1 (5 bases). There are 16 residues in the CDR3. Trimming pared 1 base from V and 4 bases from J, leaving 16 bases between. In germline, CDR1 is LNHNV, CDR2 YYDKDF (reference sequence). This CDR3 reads CATSRGATVGGYGYTF. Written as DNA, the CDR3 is TGTGCCACCAGCAGAGGGGCGACGGTGGGGGGCTATGGCTACACCTTC.

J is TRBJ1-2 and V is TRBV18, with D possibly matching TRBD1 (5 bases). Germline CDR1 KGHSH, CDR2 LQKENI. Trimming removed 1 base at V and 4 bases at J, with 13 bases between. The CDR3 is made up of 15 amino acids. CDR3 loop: CASSPLKGLAYGYTF. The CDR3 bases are TGTGCCAGCTCACCACTAAAGGGGTTGGCCTATGGCTACACCTTC.

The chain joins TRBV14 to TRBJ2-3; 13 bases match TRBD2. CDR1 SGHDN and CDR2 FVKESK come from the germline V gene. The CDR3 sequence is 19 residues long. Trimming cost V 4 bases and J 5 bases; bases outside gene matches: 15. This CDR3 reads CASSLLPRGGTSGEDTQYF. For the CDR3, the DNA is TGTGCCAGCAGCCTCCTCCCCCGAGGGGGGACTAGCGGGGAAGATACGCAGTATTTT.

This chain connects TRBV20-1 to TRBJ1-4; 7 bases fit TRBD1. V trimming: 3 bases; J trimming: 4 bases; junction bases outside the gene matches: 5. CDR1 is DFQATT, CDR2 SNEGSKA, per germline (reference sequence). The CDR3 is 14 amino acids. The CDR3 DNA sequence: TGCAGTGCTAGTGGGACAGAAAGTAATGAAAAACTGTTTTTT. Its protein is CSASGTESNEKLFF.

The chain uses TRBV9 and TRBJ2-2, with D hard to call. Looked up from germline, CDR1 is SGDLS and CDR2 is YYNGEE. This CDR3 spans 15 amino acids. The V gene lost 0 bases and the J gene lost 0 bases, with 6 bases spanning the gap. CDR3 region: CASSVVVANTGELFF. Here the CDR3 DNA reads TGTGCCAGCAGCGTAGTTGTCGCGAACACCGGGGAGCTGTTTTTT.

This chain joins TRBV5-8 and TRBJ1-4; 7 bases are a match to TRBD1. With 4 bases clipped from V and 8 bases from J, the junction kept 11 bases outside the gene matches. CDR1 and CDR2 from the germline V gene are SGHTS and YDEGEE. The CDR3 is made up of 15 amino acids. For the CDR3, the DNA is TGTGCCAGCAGCCCCAAGGAGGGGGCCGCGGAAAAACTGTTTTTT. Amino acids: CASSPKEGAAEKLFF.